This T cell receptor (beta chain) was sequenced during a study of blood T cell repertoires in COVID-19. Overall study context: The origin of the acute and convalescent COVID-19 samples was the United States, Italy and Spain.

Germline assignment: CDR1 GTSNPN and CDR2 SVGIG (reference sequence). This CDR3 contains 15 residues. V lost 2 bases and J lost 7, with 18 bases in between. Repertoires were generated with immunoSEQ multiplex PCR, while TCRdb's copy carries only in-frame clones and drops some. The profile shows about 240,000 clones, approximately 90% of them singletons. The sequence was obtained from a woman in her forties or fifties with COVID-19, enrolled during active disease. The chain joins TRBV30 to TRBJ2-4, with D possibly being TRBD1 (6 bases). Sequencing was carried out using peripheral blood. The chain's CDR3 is CAWSTGVGGRNIQYF. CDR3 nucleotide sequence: TGTGCCTGGAGTACCGGGGTAGGGGGACGGAACATTCAGTACTTC. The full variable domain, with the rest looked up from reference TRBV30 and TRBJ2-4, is SQTIHQWPATLVQPVGSPLSLECTVEGTSNPNLYWYRQAAGRGLQLLFYSVGIGQISSEVPQNLSASRPQDRQFILSSKKLLLSDSGFYLCAWSTGVGGRNIQYFGAGTRLSVL.